This T cell receptor (beta chain) stems from a study of blood T cells in healthy people across ages. About this clonotype: The antigen remains undetermined.

Study-level points and caveats: Estimates of total diversity, which came from one million sequenced T cells, were considered to be underestimates. Long-lived and aged donors differed, with more naive CD4+ cells and higher diversity in the long-lived.

It was with a sample-barcoded 5' primer and a J-beta primer mix that a second PCR of roughly 6 to 12 cycles was run. TCRdb re-derived calls from the 5' RACE reads in MiXCR, one entry per CDR3 protein. The data contain roughly 730,000 distinct CDR3 sequences, approximately 53% of them singletons. Each donor was a healthy Caucasian individual from Russia, aged roughly 6 to 95. CDR3 length: 12 amino acids. CDR1 and CDR2 from the germline V gene are MDHEN and SYDVKM. The V end was cut by 8 bases, the J end by 3 bases, with 10 bases between. The chain links TRBV28 to TRBJ1-2; D not certain. This receptor was identified in a man between 35 and 55 years old in good health. The sequenced sample consisted of blood. The CDR3 is CASLPQDYGYTF. The CDR3 bases are TGTGCCAGCCTGCCCCAGGACTATGGCTACACCTTC.